The clone carrying this T cell receptor (beta chain) was found many times. Antigen: not known. CDR3 length: 15 amino acids. Germline CDR1 and CDR2: SGHTA and FQGNSA. The J segment lost 7 bases and the V segment lost 5 bases, leaving 8 bases of the junction unmatched. These data originate in a study of memory CD4+ T cells and cytomegalovirus serostatus. General study results and limits: 67 of 164 known CMV-associated TCRbeta sequences appeared in CD4+ memory. Suggested: most of the CMV-linked TCR signature lies in CD4+ memory cells. A US-trained random forest predicted CMV serostatus with median AUC 0.91.

The sort gate was single viable CD3+CD4+CD8-CD45RO+ cells for memory CD4+ T cells. CD4+ T cells were isolated by positive magnetic selection. Repertoires were generated with immunoSEQ multiplex PCR, while TCRdb's copy carries only in-frame clones and drops some. The profile shows some 66,000 clones, about 76% of them singletons. The chain joins TRBV7-2 to TRBJ1-4, with 9 bases fitting TRBD1. This clonotype was obtained from an adult in good health and CMV-seropositive. Specimen: memory CD4+ T cells from blood. CDR3: CASSPDRGFTEKLFF. The CDR3 nucleotides are TGTGCCAGCAGCCCGGACAGGGGATTTACTGAAAAACTGTTTTTT.